This TCR beta chain derives from a study of graft-versus-host responses after intestinal transplantation. Study summary: Those transplanted obtained multivisceral, liver-intestinal, or isolated intestinal grafts.

Whole-study findings and limits: Declining HvG levels early post-transplant were linked to peak circulating GvH clone levels.

Co-plated with around 200,000 CFSE-labeled responder cells were around 200,000 irradiated, violet-dye-labeled stimulator cells. The table came from immunoSEQ multiplex PCR; TCRdb's copy has only in-frame clones and leaves some out. Of around 21,000 clones in the sample, about two fifths were seen once. This CDR3 is 15 amino acids long. The germline V gene encodes CDR1 SGDLS and CDR2 YYNGEE. Trimming took 4 bases from V and 2 from J, leaving 15 bases between them. The specimen was alloreactive CD8+ T cells from a mixed lymphocyte reaction culture, collected before transplantation. Sample subset: CFSE-low proliferating T cells sorted from roughly six-day pre-transplant mixed lymphocyte reaction (GvH or HvG direction). The chain has TRBV9 and TRBJ1-2; D may be TRBD1 (5 bases). This clonotype was sampled from a human patient who was an organ donor for intestinal transplantation. Here the CDR3 DNA reads TGTGCCAGCAGCACAACCGGTCGGGACAACTATGGCTACACCTTC. Its protein product is CASSTTGRDNYGYTF.